This paragraph reports one TCR beta chain. The V gene's germline CDR1 is SGDLS and CDR2 YYNGEE. The CDR3 totals 14 residues. The data are from a study of cytomegalovirus exposure and HLA in healthy donors. PCR employed 60 Vbeta and 13 Jbeta primers. Profiled with immunoSEQ multiplex PCR; TCRdb holds only in-frame clones, not every one. The sample has about 130,000 clones, around 77% seen once. The chain joins TRBV9 to TRBJ2-5; 8 nucleotides align to TRBD1. The J call may be incorrect, as the DNA end agrees better with TRBJ2-7. The receptor comes from a man aged 25-40 years in good health and CMV-seronegative. Sequencing was done on a sample of PBMCs. The CDR3 coding sequence is TGTGCCAGCAGCCAGGACAGGGCTCCCTACGAGCAGTACTTC. Translating it yields CASSQDRAPYEQYF.